This TCR beta chain came from a study of blood T cell repertoires in COVID-19. The method was immunoSEQ multiplex PCR; TCRdb's version includes in-frame clones alone and lacks a portion of them. The sample lists 150,000 or so clones; 90% to 95% were seen once. The sequencing sample was made of peripheral blood. The sequence came from a man in his fifties with acute or convalescent COVID-19.

The CDR3 sequence is CATRAGGTYEQYF. CDR3 coding DNA: TGTGCCACCCGAGCGGGAGGTACCTACGAGCAGTACTTC. V is TRBV3-1 (or the pseudogene TRBV3-2) and J is TRBJ2-7, with TRBD2 identical over 9 bases. The CDR3 loop spans 13 amino acids. The germline CDR1 and CDR2 sequences are LGHDT and YNNKEL (reference sequence). Losses at the gene ends were 10 bases for V and 2 bases for J; bases not matched to a gene: 6.